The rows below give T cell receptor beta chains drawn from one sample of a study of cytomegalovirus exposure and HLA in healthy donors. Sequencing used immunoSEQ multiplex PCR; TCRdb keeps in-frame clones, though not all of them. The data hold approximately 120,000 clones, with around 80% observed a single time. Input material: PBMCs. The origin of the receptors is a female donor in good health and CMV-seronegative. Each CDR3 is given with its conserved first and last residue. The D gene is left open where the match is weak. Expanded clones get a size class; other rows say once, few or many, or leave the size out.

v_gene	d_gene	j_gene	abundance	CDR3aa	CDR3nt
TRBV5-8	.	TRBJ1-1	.	CASRLRYTEAFF	TGTGCCAGCAGGCTACGTTACACTGAAGCTTTCTTT
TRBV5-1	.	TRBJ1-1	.	CASSLVAGGVEAFF	TGCGCCAGCAGCTTGGTGGCGGGGGGGGTTGAAGCTTTCTTT
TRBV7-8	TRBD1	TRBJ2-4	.	CASSLAVQGAAKNIQYF	TGTGCCAGCAGCTTAGCGGTACAGGGGGCGGCCAAAAACATTCAGTACTTC
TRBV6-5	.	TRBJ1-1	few	CASSTSPGGSTEAFF	TGTGCCAGCAGTACCTCACCTGGAGGGAGCACTGAAGCTTTCTTT
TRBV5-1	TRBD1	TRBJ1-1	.	CASRPGTEEEAFF	TGCGCCAGCAGACCTGGGACAGAAGAAGAAGCTTTCTTT
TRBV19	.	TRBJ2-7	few	CASSKDRYYEQYF	TGTGCCAGTAGCAAGGACAGATACTACGAGCAGTACTTC
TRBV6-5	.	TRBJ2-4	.	CASSRGRGTSQYF	TGTGCCAGCAGCCGCGGTAGGGGGACCAGTCAGTACTTC
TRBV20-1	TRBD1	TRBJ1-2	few	CSAEGAHGYTF	TGCAGTGCTGAGGGGGCACATGGCTACACCTTC
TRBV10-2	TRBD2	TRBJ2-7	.	CASRSEAGGSYEQYF	TGCGCCAGCAGAAGCGAAGCGGGAGGGTCCTACGAGCAGTACTTC
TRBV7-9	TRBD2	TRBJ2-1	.	CASSGSGSGDNEQFF	TGTGCCAGCAGCGGTAGCGGGAGCGGCGACAATGAGCAGTTCTTC
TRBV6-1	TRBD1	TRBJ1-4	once	CASSGDRGRRNDEKLFF	TGTGCCAGCAGTGGCGACAGGGGCCGCAGAAACGATGAAAAACTGTTTTTT
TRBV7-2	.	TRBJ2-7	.	CASSLFTGTSHEQYF	TGTGCCAGCAGCTTATTCACAGGGACATCCCACGAGCAGTACTTC
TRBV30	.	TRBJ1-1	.	CAWSFGGVSTEAFF	TGTGCCTGGAGTTTCGGAGGGGTTAGCACTGAAGCTTTCTTT
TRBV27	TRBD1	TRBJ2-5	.	CASSFAPGQIQETQYF	TGTGCCAGCAGTTTTGCCCCGGGACAGATCCAAGAGACCCAGTACTTC
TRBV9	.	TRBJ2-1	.	CASSVAPWAGLEQFF	TGTGCCAGCAGCGTAGCACCATGGGCAGGGCTGGAGCAGTTCTTC
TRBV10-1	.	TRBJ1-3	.	CASTNPLATLGGNTIYF	TGCGCCAGCACGAATCCTCTAGCAACCCTGGGAGGAAACACCATATATTTT
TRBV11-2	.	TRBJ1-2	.	CASSPSMGQGPHYGYTF	TGTGCCAGCAGCCCCAGCATGGGTCAGGGGCCCCACTATGGCTACACCTTC
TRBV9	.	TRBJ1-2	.	CASSVGTDSRGGYTF	TGTGCCAGCAGCGTAGGAACAGACTCTAGGGGTGGCTACACCTTC
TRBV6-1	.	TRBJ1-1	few	CASTPPGSTEAFF	TGTGCCAGCACCCCGCCTGGGAGCACTGAAGCTTTCTTT
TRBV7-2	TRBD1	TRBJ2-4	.	CASSLAQGAAAGAKNSQYF	TGTGCCAGCAGCTTAGCACAGGGGGCAGCGGCAGGGGCCAAAAACAGTCAGTACTTC
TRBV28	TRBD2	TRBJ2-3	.	CASSPRAPGLAFSTDTQYF	TGTGCCAGCAGTCCAAGGGCTCCGGGACTAGCGTTTAGCACAGATACGCAGTATTTT
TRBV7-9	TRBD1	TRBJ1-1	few	CASSPWDRGRITEAFF	TGTGCCAGCAGCCCTTGGGACAGGGGGCGAATCACTGAAGCTTTCTTT
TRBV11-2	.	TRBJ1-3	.	CASSSSRGTRNTIYF	TGTGCCAGCAGCTCAAGCAGGGGTACCAGAAACACCATATATTTT
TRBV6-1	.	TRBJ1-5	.	CASSDAGDQPQHF	TGTGCCAGCAGTGATGCGGGTGATCAGCCCCAGCATTTT
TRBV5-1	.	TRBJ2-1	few	CASSFRDTFNEQFF	TGCGCCAGCAGCTTCCGGGACACTTTCAATGAGCAGTTCTTC
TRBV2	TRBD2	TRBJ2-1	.	CASSAWGGSSYNEQFF	TGTGCCAGCAGTGCATGGGGGGGGAGCTCCTACAATGAGCAGTTCTTC
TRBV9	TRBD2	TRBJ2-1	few	CASSAGGVGEQFF	TGTGCCAGCAGCGCGGGGGGGGTTGGCGAGCAGTTCTTC
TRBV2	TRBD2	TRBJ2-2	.	CASSGPSGGFFTGELFF	TGTGCCAGCAGTGGGCCTAGCGGGGGTTTCTTCACCGGGGAGCTGTTTTTT
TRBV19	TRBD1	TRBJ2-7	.	CASSPLQGAQSFYEQYF	TGTGCCAGTAGTCCCCTTCAGGGGGCTCAATCCTTCTACGAGCAGTACTTC
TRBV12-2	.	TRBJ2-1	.	CASRPKREGSYNEQFF	TGTGCAAGTCGCCCCAAGCGGGAGGGTTCCTACAATGAGCAGTTCTTC
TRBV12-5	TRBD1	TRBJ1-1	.	CASGQGGNTEAFF	TGTGCTAGTGGCCAGGGGGGGAACACTGAAGCTTTCTTT
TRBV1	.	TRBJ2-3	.	CTSSQDPPGLAFTDTQYF	TGCACCAGCAGCCAAGATCCGCCGGGACTAGCGTTCACAGATACGCAGTATTTT
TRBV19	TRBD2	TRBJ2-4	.	CASSGLNGREKNIQYF	TGTGCCAGTAGCGGATTGAACGGGAGGGAAAAAAACATTCAGTACTTC
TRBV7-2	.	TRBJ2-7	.	CASSSGAGVEQYF	TGTGCCAGCAGCTCAGGGGCAGGGGTCGAGCAGTACTTC
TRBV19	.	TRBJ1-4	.	CASNGRRGDEKLFF	TGTGCCTCCAATGGGCGCAGGGGTGATGAAAAACTGTTTTTT
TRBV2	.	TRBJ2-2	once	CASKRQGPRTGELFF	TGTGCCAGCAAACGGCAGGGCCCCCGGACCGGGGAGCTGTTTTTT
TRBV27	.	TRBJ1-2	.	CASSSRVTYGYTF	TGTGCCAGCAGTTCCAGGGTTACCTATGGCTACACCTTC
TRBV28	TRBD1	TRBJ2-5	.	CASSSRDRYGETQYF	TGTGCCAGCAGTTCTCGGGACAGGTATGGAGAGACCCAGTACTTC
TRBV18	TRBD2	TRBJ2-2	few	CASSHRLAGSTGELFF	TGTGCCAGCTCCCACAGACTAGCGGGATCCACCGGGGAGCTGTTTTTT
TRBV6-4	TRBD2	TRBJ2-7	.	CASSEFGEGGPDEQYF	TGTGCCAGCAGTGAGTTTGGTGAGGGAGGGCCGGACGAGCAGTACTTC
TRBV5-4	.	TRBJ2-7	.	CASSEGLEIYEQYF	TGTGCCAGCAGCGAGGGATTGGAGATCTACGAGCAGTACTTC
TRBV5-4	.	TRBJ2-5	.	CASSLGTTQETQYF	TGTGCCAGCAGCTTGGGGACAACACAAGAGACCCAGTACTTC
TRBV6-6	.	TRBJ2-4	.	CASRDSGAKNIQYF	TGTGCCAGCAGGGACTCAGGTGCCAAAAACATTCAGTACTTC
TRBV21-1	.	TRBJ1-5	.	CASSKRFRAFDQPQHF	TGTGCCAGCAGCAAAAGGTTCAGGGCGTTTGATCAGCCCCAGCATTTT
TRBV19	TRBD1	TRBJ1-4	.	CASNMRTGGVSEKLFF	TGTGCCAGTAATATGCGAACAGGGGGCGTCAGTGAAAAACTGTTTTTT
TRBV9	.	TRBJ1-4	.	CASSPKDTRYGKLFF	TGTGCCAGCAGCCCTAAGGACACCCGGTACGGAAAACTGTTTTTT
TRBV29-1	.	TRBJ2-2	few	CSVVGQGGTGELFF	TGCAGCGTTGTTGGACAAGGGGGCACCGGGGAGCTGTTTTTT
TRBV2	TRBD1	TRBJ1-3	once	CASSRPGQGAPGNTIYF	TGTGCCAGCAGTAGACCGGGACAGGGGGCGCCCGGAAACACCATATATTTT
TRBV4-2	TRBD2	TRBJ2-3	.	CASSLGISGGNTDTQYF	TGTGCCAGCAGCCTAGGGATCAGCGGGGGAAACACAGATACGCAGTATTTT
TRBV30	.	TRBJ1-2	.	CAWSPSGRYGYTF	TGTGCCTGGAGTCCGTCAGGCCGGTATGGCTACACCTTC